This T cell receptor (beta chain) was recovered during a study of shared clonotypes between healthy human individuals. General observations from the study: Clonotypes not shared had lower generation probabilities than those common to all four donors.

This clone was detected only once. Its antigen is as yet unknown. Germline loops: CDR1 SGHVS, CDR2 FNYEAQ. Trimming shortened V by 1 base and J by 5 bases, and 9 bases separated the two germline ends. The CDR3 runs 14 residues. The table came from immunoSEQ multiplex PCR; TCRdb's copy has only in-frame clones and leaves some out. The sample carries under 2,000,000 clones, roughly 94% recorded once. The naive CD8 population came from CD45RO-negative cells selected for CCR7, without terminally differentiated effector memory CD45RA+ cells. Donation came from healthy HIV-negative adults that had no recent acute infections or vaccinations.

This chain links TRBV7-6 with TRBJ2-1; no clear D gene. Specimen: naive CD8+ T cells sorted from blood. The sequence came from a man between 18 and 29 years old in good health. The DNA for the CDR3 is TGTGCCAGCAGCTTAGGCAACTTACACAATGAGCAGTTCTTC. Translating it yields CASSLGNLHNEQFF.